The T cell receptor (beta chain) described here comes from a study of blood T cell repertoires in COVID-19. Overall study context: From the United States, Italy and Spain came samples of acute and convalescent COVID-19. PBMCs, B-cell-depleted T cells, or T cells were the source of the cDNA or gDNA that made up the material.

Original methodology: Nucleated cell number was recorded as an estimate derived from reference gene primer amplification. Sequencing used immunoSEQ multiplex PCR; TCRdb keeps in-frame clones, though not all of them. That table furnishes V, J and clone size, whereas the DNA furnished D and trimming. The table lists about 69,000 clones, roughly 90% of them singletons. This CDR3 contains 13 residues. The ends were cut back, 0 bases at V and 3 bases at J, with 5 bases in the middle. Per germline, CDR1 SGHNT and CDR2 YYREEE (reference sequence). This sequence joins TRBV5-4 and TRBJ2-3; D gene unclear. Sequenced material: peripheral blood. The receptor's source is a man between 50 and 59 years old with acute or convalescent COVID-19. The DNA for the CDR3 is TGTGCCAGCAGCTTGGACTTTACAGATACGCAGTATTTT. It specifies CASSLDFTDTQYF.